What follows describes a single T cell receptor beta chain. Using its own MiXCR run on the 5' RACE reads, TCRdb lists one record per CDR3 protein. This sample has 35,000 to 50,000 distinct CDR3 sequences, with roughly a fifth found just once. Trimming pared 4 bases from V and 3 bases from J, leaving 31 bases between. The CDR3 sequence is 21 residues long. Germline lookup yields CDR1 SEHNR and CDR2 FQNEAQ (reference sequence). Cells sorted as Tregs were CD4+, CD25+ and CD127-/low. The rearrangement links TRBV7-9 to TRBJ2-1; D might be TRBD1 (9 bases). Source material: Tregs sorted from blood. This sequence originates from a female donor with breast cancer. The DNA for the CDR3 is TGTGCCAGCAGCTCCCCGATCGACAGGGGGGTAGAGCGGGAGAACTACAATGAGCAGTTCTTC. It encodes CASSSPIDRGVERENYNEQFF.